This is a list of T cell receptor beta chains from one sample in a study of identical twins. MiXCR, applied by TCRdb to the 5' RACE reads, yields one record per CDR3 protein. The sample contains some 96,000 distinct CDR3 sequences, less than 6.5% of which appear only once. Sequenced: memory T cells sorted from blood. All receptors derive from a woman between 50 and 59 years old in good health. The CDR3 runs from the conserved cysteine through the conserved F or W. The order of the fields is clone size, J gene, V gene, D gene, CDR3 protein, CDR3 DNA. A D gene is named only where the DNA matches it firmly. Not every row has a clone size; where given, it reads once, few, many or a size class.

size: many; J: TRBJ2-7; V: TRBV9; D: TRBD2; CDR3: CASSFGTSGKKYEQYF; DNA: TGTGCCAGCAGCTTCGGGACTAGCGGGAAGAAGTACGAGCAGTACTTC
size: many; J: TRBJ1-1; V: TRBV14; D: TRBD1; CDR3: CASSQPDRAVQAFF; DNA: TGTGCCAGCAGCCAACCGGACAGGGCGGTCCAAGCTTTCTTT
size: .; J: TRBJ1-2; V: TRBV19; D: .; CDR3: CASSPQLTDGYTF; DNA: TGTGCCAGTAGCCCACAGCTAACGGATGGCTACACCTTC
size: many; J: TRBJ1-3; V: TRBV6-5; D: .; CDR3: CASAPGAGNTIYF; DNA: TGTGCCAGCGCCCCAGGGGCTGGAAACACCATATATTTT
size: .; J: TRBJ2-6; V: TRBV5-4; D: TRBD2; CDR3: CASSVGLAGDAGANVLTF; DNA: TGTGCCAGCAGCGTTGGACTAGCGGGAGACGCTGGGGCCAACGTCCTGACTTTC
size: .; J: TRBJ2-5; V: TRBV30; D: .; CDR3: CAWSQKTQYF; DNA: TGTGCCTGGAGTCAAAAGACCCAGTACTTC
size: many; J: TRBJ2-2; V: TRBV15; D: TRBD2; CDR3: CATSFGLAGTGELFF; DNA: TGTGCCACCAGCTTCGGACTAGCGGGCACCGGGGAGCTGTTTTTT
size: many; J: TRBJ2-1; V: TRBV29-1; D: .; CDR3: CSAQGGYNEQFF; DNA: TGCAGCGCACAGGGGGGGTACAATGAGCAGTTCTTC
size: many; J: TRBJ1-4; V: TRBV5-1; D: .; CDR3: CASSLGDNEKLFF; DNA: TGCGCCAGCAGCTTGGGAGATAATGAAAAACTGTTTTTT
size: many; J: TRBJ1-1; V: TRBV11-2; D: .; CDR3: CASSFPPNTEAFF; DNA: TGTGCCAGCAGCTTTCCCCCCAACACTGAAGCTTTCTTT
size: many; J: TRBJ2-2; V: TRBV28; D: TRBD2; CDR3: CASTRTSGSVPGELFF; DNA: TGTGCCAGCACGAGGACTAGCGGGAGTGTCCCCGGGGAGCTGTTTTTT
size: few; J: TRBJ2-5; V: TRBV19; D: TRBD1; CDR3: CASSMGQGGGETQYF; DNA: TGTGCCAGTAGTATGGGACAGGGAGGGGGAGAGACCCAGTACTTC
size: many; J: TRBJ2-5; V: TRBV11-2; D: .; CDR3: CASSSDGGSQYF; DNA: TGTGCCAGCAGCTCCGATGGGGGGTCCCAGTACTTC
size: many; J: TRBJ2-3; V: TRBV20-1; D: .; CDR3: CSAQDPRGRADTQYF; DNA: TGCAGTGCGCAAGACCCCCGGGGACGAGCAGATACGCAGTATTTT
size: many; J: TRBJ1-3; V: TRBV11-3; D: TRBD1; CDR3: CASSKKGQTFGNTIYF; DNA: TGTGCCAGCAGCAAGAAGGGACAGACCTTTGGAAACACCATATATTTT
size: .; J: TRBJ1-6; V: TRBV7-9; D: .; CDR3: CASSWGLGHFNSPLHF; DNA: TGTGCCAGCAGCTGGGGGTTGGGGCATTTTAATTCACCCCTCCACTTT
size: many; J: TRBJ2-5; V: TRBV20-1; D: TRBD2; CDR3: CSASALTSSGRAPKTQYF; DNA: TGCAGTGCTAGCGCCCTAACATCTAGCGGGAGGGCCCCAAAGACCCAGTACTTC
size: many; J: TRBJ1-6; V: TRBV14; D: .; CDR3: CASSHRTGNSPLHF; DNA: TGTGCCAGCAGCCACCGGACGGGAAATTCACCCCTCCACTTT
size: many; J: TRBJ1-2; V: TRBV7-9; D: .; CDR3: CASSSLRENYGYTF; DNA: TGTGCCAGCAGCTCCCTCAGGGAGAACTATGGCTACACCTTC
size: many; J: TRBJ2-5; V: TRBV20-1; D: .; CDR3: CSAMVGGETQYF; DNA: TGCAGTGCTATGGTCGGAGGAGAGACCCAGTACTTC
size: many; J: TRBJ2-3; V: TRBV6-2/TRBV6-3; D: .; CDR3: CASSYSSPSTQYF; DNA: TGTGCCAGCAGTTACTCTTCTCCAAGTACGCAGTATTTT
size: .; J: TRBJ1-4; V: TRBV10-3; D: .; CDR3: CAISATPEGEKLFF; DNA: TGTGCCATCAGTGCGACACCCGAGGGTGAAAAACTGTTTTTT
size: many; J: TRBJ1-4; V: TRBV5-1; D: TRBD1; CDR3: CASSGTGNEKLFF; DNA: TGCGCCAGCAGCGGGACAGGGAATGAAAAACTGTTTTTT
size: .; J: TRBJ1-2; V: TRBV20-1; D: TRBD1; CDR3: CSADRGDYGYTF; DNA: TGCAGTGCCGACAGGGGTGACTATGGCTACACCTTC
size: few; J: TRBJ1-6; V: TRBV3-1; D: TRBD1; CDR3: CASSQGQGDSPLHF; DNA: TGTGCCAGCAGCCAGGGACAGGGAGATTCACCCCTCCACTTT
size: many; J: TRBJ1-6; V: TRBV28; D: TRBD1; CDR3: CASIAGTGTNSPLHF; DNA: TGTGCCAGCATAGCCGGGACAGGGACCAATTCACCCCTCCACTTT
size: many; J: TRBJ2-1; V: TRBV29-1; D: TRBD2; CDR3: CSVRLGTSGYNEQFF; DNA: TGCAGCGTTCGACTCGGGACTAGCGGCTACAATGAGCAGTTCTTC
size: many; J: TRBJ2-5; V: TRBV10-3; D: TRBD1; CDR3: CAIQQGSQETQYF; DNA: TGTGCCATCCAACAGGGGTCCCAAGAGACCCAGTACTTC
size: many; J: TRBJ2-7; V: TRBV28; D: .; CDR3: CASSFGDTYEQYF; DNA: TGTGCCAGCAGTTTTGGGGACACCTACGAGCAGTACTTC
size: few; J: TRBJ1-2; V: TRBV30; D: .; CDR3: CAWSETDGYTF; DNA: TGTGCCTGGAGTGAGACAGATGGCTACACCTTC
size: many; J: TRBJ2-1; V: TRBV12-3/TRBV12-4; D: TRBD2; CDR3: CASSLRILAGYNEQFF; DNA: TGTGCCAGCAGTTTACGCATTCTAGCGGGGTACAATGAGCAGTTCTTC
size: many; J: TRBJ1-2; V: TRBV20-1; D: .; CDR3: CSASENRDPPYGYTF; DNA: TGCAGTGCTAGCGAAAACAGGGACCCTCCCTATGGCTACACCTTC
size: many; J: TRBJ1-2; V: TRBV7-8; D: .; CDR3: CASSLRGRGNYGYTF; DNA: TGTGCCAGCAGCTTGCGGGGGCGGGGGAACTATGGCTACACCTTC